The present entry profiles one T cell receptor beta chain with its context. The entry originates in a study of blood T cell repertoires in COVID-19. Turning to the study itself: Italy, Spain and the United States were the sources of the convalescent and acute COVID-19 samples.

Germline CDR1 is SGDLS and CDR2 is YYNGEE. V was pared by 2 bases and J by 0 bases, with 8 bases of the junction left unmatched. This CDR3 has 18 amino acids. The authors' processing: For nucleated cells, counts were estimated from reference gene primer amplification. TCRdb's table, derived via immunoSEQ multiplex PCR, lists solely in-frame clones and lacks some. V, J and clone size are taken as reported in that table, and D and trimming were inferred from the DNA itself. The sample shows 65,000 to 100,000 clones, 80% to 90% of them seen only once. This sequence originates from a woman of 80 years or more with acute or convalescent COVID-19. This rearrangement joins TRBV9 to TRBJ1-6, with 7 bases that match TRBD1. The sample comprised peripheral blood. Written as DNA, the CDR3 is TGTGCCAGCAGCGTCGGAGGGGGCGCCAGCTCCTATAATTCACCCCTCCACTTT. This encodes CASSVGGGASSYNSPLHF. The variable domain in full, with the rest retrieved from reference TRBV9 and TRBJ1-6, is DSGVTQTPKHLITATGQRVTLRCSPRSGDLSVYWYQQSLDQGLQFLIQYYNGEERAKGNILERFSAQQFPDLHSELNLSSLELGDSALYFCASSVGGGASSYNSPLHFGNGTRLTVT.